This TCR beta chain emerged from a study of CD8 T cells in ankylosing spondylitis. Study-level results: Matched ankylosing spondylitis synovial fluid reportedly contained a significantly enriched population of disease-linked clones.

For TCR beta, libraries came from quantitative 5'-RACE with molecular barcodes. TCRdb ran MiXCR on the 5' RACE reads and lists one entry per CDR3 protein. The data show 240,000 or so distinct CDR3 sequences, with about 11% seen just once and around 7% held by the top ten. This clonotype has ten or more counts. Its antigen is undetermined. This CDR3 comprises 14 residues. Germline V gene data show CDR1 as LGHDT and CDR2 as YNNKEL (reference sequence). The V and J ends lost 7 bases and 8 bases, in that order; junction bases with no gene match: 11. The receptor was derived from a male donor with ankylosing spondylitis or in good health (not recorded which). The chain is built from TRBV3-1 and TRBJ2-1; 7 bases fit TRBD2. The sequencing sample was made of blood, either unsorted or a sorted T cell fraction (not recorded which). The CDR3 loop is CASIGLAGSHEQFF. Written as DNA, the CDR3 is TGTGCCAGCATTGGTTTAGCGGGTTCCCATGAGCAGTTCTTC.